This T cell receptor (beta chain) was captured by sequencing in a study of blood T cell repertoires in COVID-19 (dated by TCRdb to the early 2020s). Background on the whole study: Collaborator samples came from the United States, Italy and Spain and covered acute and convalescent phases of COVID-19. Subjects who had been exposed to COVID-19, were actively infected with it, or had recovered from it provided the deeply sampled blood TCRbeta repertoires that made up the dataset. The material from the prospective study consisted of cDNA or gDNA derived from T cells, B-cell-depleted T cells, or PBMCs. The samples were drawn from the first 160 participants of the ongoing ImmuneRACE study and from 950 to 1,500 subjects provided by 6 global collaborators. Where available, HLA class I and class II types were taken from metadata supplied by the sample provider and were not determined by assay-based typing. A freely available public database, intended as a resource for researchers studying the immune response to SARS-CoV-2, is where the repertoires were released. Sample metadata almost always included a de-identified subject ID, COVID-19 status, age in years and sex.

Points the paper makes about the study in general: How much clinical and demographic metadata was included differed by source and by participant, and the metadata was provided uncurated.

Regarding this clone: The antigen it binds to is not known. Base qualities are not provided; no much larger clone lies one nucleotide away. This sample also contains other DNA sequences that code for the same CDR3.

CDR1 and CDR2 are read off the germline V gene (reference sequence) as LGHDT and YNNKEL. Measured from the cysteine to the phenylalanine, the CDR3 is 11 residues long. Left in the record is the CDR3 DNA by itself, 33 bases read in frame from the first base. V lost 4 bases and J lost 5 bases; the stretch between them is 5 bases long. The immunoSEQ Assay, a bias-controlled multiplex PCR, was used to amplify TCRbeta CDR3 regions from genomic DNA. In the original analysis: Nucleated cell counts per sample were estimated from amplification of reference gene primers within the assay. To quantify the absolute abundance of each unique TCRbeta CDR3 rearrangement, sequence reads were collapsed and filtered. For each sample, productive Simpson clonality was calculated as the square root of Simpson's diversity index across productive rearrangements. The table comes from immuneACCESS by way of TCRdb, which keeps in-frame sequences with V and J called. Part of the clones is missing from these tables; in studies checked, under half for an unresolved V gene and the rest for unknown reasons. V, J and clone size were drawn from that table, and D and trimming were deduced from the DNA. Recorded for this sample are 90,000 to 150,000 clones; 86% of them occurred a single time. The biggest ten clones account for about 7.4% of the sample.

A second Seattle source provided samples from volunteer blood donors who had recovered from COVID-19. The collaborating institutions used their own protocols to collect whole blood in K2EDTA tubes. For TCRbeta analysis, collaborator samples were shipped as frozen whole blood, as isolated PBMCs, or as DNA extracted from either sample type. The receptor was isolated from a man aged 65 to 85 who had recovered from COVID-19. The sequence links TRBV3-1 (or the pseudogene TRBV3-2) to TRBJ2-5, with the D gene call left open. Specimen: peripheral blood. CDR3 loop: CASSLRETQYF. The nucleotide sequence reads TGTGCCAGCAGCCTGAGGGAGACCCAGTACTTC.